Included here is one T cell receptor (beta chain) sequence, with context. No antigen is known for it. Every TCR beta cDNA library bore unique molecular identifiers. The authors obtained some 500,000 cDNA molecules from approximately 1 to 10 million T cells. Each CDR3 protein is one row after TCRdb ran MiXCR on the PCR reads. The table records 650,000 to 850,000 distinct CDR3 sequences, around 42% of them present only once. With 3 bases removed from V and 5 bases from J, the gap between germline ends came to 7 bases. This CDR3 spans 11 amino acids. Germline CDR1 is SQVTM and CDR2 is ANQGSEA. The data are from a study of post-analysis software for immune sequencing data. About the research overall: Multiple sclerosis in the patients followed relapsing-remitting, secondary progressive and progressive-relapsing courses. Notes on the study in general: Strong co-clustering by F measure was evident for samples that had been prepared in the same batch. Included in a set of about five TRBV segments more frequent in patients than controls were TRBV5-6, TRBV5-1 and TRBV20-1.

V and J are TRBV29-1 and TRBJ1-2; D call uncertain. This clonotype was sampled from a girl under 18 with multiple sclerosis. Sequenced sample: blood. CDR3: CSVEDRYGYTF. CDR3 nucleotide sequence: TGCAGCGTTGAGGACCGTTATGGCTACACCTTC.